Following are 27 T cell receptor beta chains from one sample sequenced in a study of blood T cell repertoires in COVID-19. Assay used: immunoSEQ multiplex PCR; TCRdb lists only in-frame clones, some missing. The data contain about 270,000 clones, 80% to 90% of them singletons. Sample: PBMCs or T cells enriched from blood (not recorded which). The receptors stem from a woman between 18 and 29 years old who had recovered from COVID-19.

The J gene is TRBJ1-4, the V gene TRBV19; D unclear. Deletions cut 5 bases from V and 7 bases from J, with 8 bases between. Germline assignment: CDR1 LNHDA and CDR2 SQIVND (reference sequence). This CDR3 is 12 amino acids long. The CDR3 coding sequence is TGTGCCAGTAGTTGGGCGGGTGAAAAACTGTTTTTT. Its protein product is CASSWAGEKLFF. Filled out from reference TRBV19 and TRBJ1-4, the complete variable domain reads DGGITQSPKYLFRKEGQNVTLSCEQNLNHDAMYWYRQDPGQGLRLIYYSQIVNDFQKGDIAEGYSVSREKKESFPLTVTSAQKNPTAFYLCASSWAGEKLFFGSGTQLSVL.

The rearrangement links TRBV29-1 to TRBJ1-3, with D possibly TRBD1 on 5 matching bases. Between the trimmed V and J ends, which lost 3 bases and 4 bases, there was a span of 10 bases. The CDR3 runs to 13 residues. Germline V gives CDR1 SQVTM, CDR2 ANQGSEA. The CDR3 loop reads CSVEEGLGNTIYF. The DNA of the CDR3 is TGCAGCGTTGAGGAGGGGTTAGGAAACACCATATATTTT.

V usage is TRBV11-2 and J usage is TRBJ2-1; the D gene is possibly TRBD2 (5 bases). Per germline, CDR1 SGHAT and CDR2 FQNNGV. Deletions cut 7 bases from V and 8 bases from J, with 15 bases between. The CDR3 length is 13 residues. CDR3: CASNNGDFDEQFF. CDR3 bases: TGTGCCAGCAATAACGGGGATTTCGATGAGCAGTTCTTC.

The chain joins TRBV6-5 to TRBJ2-7, with TRBD2 as a possible D gene (6 bases). The V end was cut by 4 bases, the J end by 7 bases, with 8 bases between. Germline values: CDR1 MNHEY, CDR2 SVGAGI. The CDR3 consists of 11 residues. CDR3 nucleotides: TGTGCCAGCAGTTCCCGGGGGGAGCAGTACTTC. This translates into CASSSRGEQYF.

This rearrangement joins TRBV4-1 to TRBJ1-6; D ambiguous. The germline V and J ends were trimmed by 2 bases and 5 bases, with 7 bases remaining between them. CDR3 length: 14 residues. Germline V gives CDR1 MGHRA, CDR2 YSYEKL. The CDR3 region has the DNA TGCGCCAGCAGCCAACAGGATGATAATTCACCCCTCCACTTT. Its protein product is CASSQQDDNSPLHF.

This clone was detected only once. The chain uses TRBV3-1 (or the pseudogene TRBV3-2) and TRBJ1-3, with 7 nucleotides matching TRBD1. The length of the CDR3 is 18 residues. Germline CDR1 LGHDT, CDR2 YNNKEL (reference sequence). J gave up 0 bases and V 2 bases, and 10 bases lay outside the gene matches. The CDR3: CASSQLYSGTDSGNTIYF. The CDR3 region has the DNA TGTGCCAGCAGCCAACTGTACTCCGGGACAGACTCTGGAAACACCATATATTTT.

This clone was counted a single time. V usage is TRBV5-1 and J usage is TRBJ2-7, with D possibly matching TRBD1 (6 bases). The CDR3 length is 11 residues. The germline V gene encodes CDR1 SGHRS and CDR2 YFSETQ. The CDR3 DNA follows: TGCGCGGAGGACAGAAGATACGAGCAGTACTTC. Protein: CAEDRRYEQYF.

The gene calls are TRBV19 and TRBJ2-7, with D possibly TRBD2 on 6 matching bases. Germline-derived CDR1 and CDR2 are LNHDA and SQIVND (reference sequence). V dropped 7 bases and J dropped 0 bases, with 16 bases sitting between them. The CDR3 is 15 amino acids. CDR3 sequence: CASTAGLGDSYEQYF. CDR3 coding DNA: TGTGCCAGTACGGCGGGACTGGGAGACTCCTACGAGCAGTACTTC.

The chain joins TRBV10-3 to TRBJ2-1; 7 nucleotides align to TRBD1. This CDR3 has 16 residues. Germline V lookup: CDR1 ENHRY, CDR2 SYGVKD. V lost 0 bases, J lost 6 bases, and 8 bases stayed unmatched. The CDR3 reads CAISESRQGPPNEQFF. For the CDR3, the DNA is TGTGCCATCAGTGAGTCCCGACAGGGCCCTCCCAATGAGCAGTTCTTC.

The chain joins TRBV9 to TRBJ1-4; the D gene is possibly TRBD1 (6 bases). The CDR3 loop spans 15 amino acids. Deletions cut 0 bases from V and 7 bases from J, with 13 bases between. Germline CDR1 and CDR2: SGDLS and YYNGEE. CDR3 sequence reads: CASSVGMGAGEKLFF. DNA of the CDR3: TGTGCCAGCAGCGTAGGAATGGGGGCTGGTGAAAAACTGTTTTTT.

This chain joins TRBV5-6 and TRBJ1-4; the D gene is possibly TRBD1 (6 bases). There are 14 residues in the CDR3. Trimming shortened V by 1 base and J by 7 bases, and 11 bases separated the two germline ends. Germline values: CDR1 SGHDT, CDR2 YYEEEE. CDR3 amino acids: CASSLTGKREKLFF. Written as DNA, the CDR3 is TGTGCCAGCAGCTTGACAGGGAAACGTGAAAAACTGTTTTTT.

The chain uses TRBV19 and TRBJ1-1; D is possibly TRBD1 (5 bases). The CDR3 has 15 residues. Trimming took 6 bases from V and 5 from J, leaving 19 bases between them. Germline V gives CDR1 LNHDA, CDR2 SQIVND (reference sequence). The DNA of the CDR3 is TGTGCCAGTAGCCCAGAAGTGGGGGGATGGACTGAAGCTTTCTTT. It codes for CASSPEVGGWTEAFF.

This clone was seen a single time. V and J are TRBV6-5 and TRBJ1-1; D unclear. V gave up 6 bases and J gave up 1 base, with 12 bases separating them. This CDR3 comprises 14 residues. Germline CDR1 and CDR2: MNHEY and SVGAGI. The CDR3 region has the DNA TGTGCCAGCAGCAAGACTCGGGGGAACACTGAAGCTTTCTTT. It translates to CASSKTRGNTEAFF.

This chain links TRBV28 with TRBJ1-2, with TRBD1 identical over 9 bases. V gave up 2 bases and J gave up 2 bases; unmatched junction bases: 6. The germline gives CDR1 MDHEN, CDR2 SYDVKM. The CDR3 covers 16 residues. CDR3 protein: CASSLPGQGRNYGYTF. The CDR3 bases are TGTGCCAGCAGTTTACCGGGACAGGGTAGAAACTATGGCTACACCTTC.

The chain combines TRBV3-1 (or the pseudogene TRBV3-2) with TRBJ1-4; tentatively, D is TRBD1 (6 bases). This CDR3 has 14 residues. V was trimmed by 3 bases and J by 4 bases, leaving 9 bases between them. Germline CDR1 reads LGHDT; CDR2 reads YNNKEL (reference sequence). The CDR3 region is CASSHRDINEKLFF. The CDR3 coding sequence is TGTGCCAGCAGCCACCGGGACATTAATGAAAAACTGTTTTTT.

This clone was seen just once. The V call is TRBV27, the J call TRBJ2-7; tentatively, D is TRBD1 (6 bases). The germline V and J ends were trimmed by 4 bases and 3 bases, with 16 bases remaining between them. Germline CDR1 reads MNHEY; CDR2 reads SMNVEV (reference sequence). CDR3 length: 15 residues. The CDR3 nucleotides read TGTGCCAGCAGTTCACTGGGGGACACCTACTACGAGCAGTACTTC. This codes for CASSSLGDTYYEQYF.

The V and J genes are TRBV5-1 and TRBJ1-6, with 7 bases identical to TRBD1. CDR3 size: 16 residues. Germline values: CDR1 SGHRS, CDR2 YFSETQ. The ends lost 0 bases at V and 8 bases at J; junction bases unmatched: 8. In DNA, the CDR3 is TGCGCCAGCAGCTTGGTACCCATTACAGGGGATTCACCCCTCCACTTT. Its translation is CASSLVPITGDSPLHF.

The genes are TRBV7-2 and TRBJ1-2; D might be TRBD1 (5 bases). Trimming cost V 5 bases and J 3 bases, with 13 bases left between them. CDR3 length: 14 amino acids. Per germline, CDR1 SGHTA and CDR2 FQGNSA. For the CDR3, the DNA is TGTGCCAGCAGCACCAGGGTGTTCGACTATGGCTACACCTTC. Translated, it gives CASSTRVFDYGYTF.

This clone was counted a single time. The chain carries TRBV7-2 and TRBJ1-5, with D perhaps TRBD1 (5 bases). CDR1 SGHTA and CDR2 FQGNSA come from the germline V gene. V was trimmed by 1 base and J by 5 bases, leaving 9 bases between them. The CDR3 contains 14 residues. CDR3 sequence: CASSLVGGDQPQHF. The CDR3 DNA sequence: TGTGCCAGCAGCTTAGTGGGGGGGGATCAGCCCCAGCATTTT. Together with reference TRBV7-2 and TRBJ1-5, the CDR3 gives the full variable domain: GAGVSQSPSNKVTEKGKDVELRCDPISGHTALYWYRQSLGQGLEFLIYFQGNSAPDKSGLPSDRFSAERTGGSVSTLTIQRTQQEDSAVYLCASSLVGGDQPQHFGDGTRLSIL.

This clone was counted once. V gene TRBV14 combines with J gene TRBJ1-2; D is ambiguous. V lost 2 bases and J 5 bases, leaving 9 bases between the germline ends. This CDR3 comprises 13 residues. The germline gives CDR1 SGHDN, CDR2 FVKESK. The CDR3: CASSQFSGYGYTF. The DNA for the CDR3 is TGTGCCAGCAGCCAATTCTCGGGATATGGCTACACCTTC.

V and J are TRBV6-1 and TRBJ1-2, with D perhaps matching TRBD1 (6 bases). The CDR3 is 14 residues long. Trimming took 2 bases from V and 6 from J, leaving 13 bases between them. Germline V gives CDR1 MNHNS, CDR2 SASEGT. CDR3 nucleotides: TGTGCCAGCAGTGAAATCACAGGGAGGGATGGCTACACCTTC. It translates to CASSEITGRDGYTF.

The CDR3 DNA sequence: TGTGCCAGCAGTCTAACAGGGTTCACGGGAAACACCATATATTTT. Translation: CASSLTGFTGNTIYF. The V and J genes are TRBV7-2 and TRBJ1-3, with a tentative D call TRBD1 (6 bases). Germline CDR1 is SGHTA and CDR2 is FQGNSA. Trimming pared 6 bases from V and 4 bases from J, leaving 16 bases between. The length of the CDR3 is 15 residues.

The J gene is TRBJ1-1, the V gene TRBV19; D is unresolved. CDR3 size: 16 residues. In germline, CDR1 is LNHDA, CDR2 SQIVND (reference sequence). V lost 6 bases to trimming and J lost 3 bases, with 20 bases between them. CDR3 residues: CASSTRDKGRDTEAFF. The CDR3 region has the DNA TGTGCCAGTAGCACTCGGGATAAAGGAAGAGACACTGAAGCTTTCTTT.

The chain is built from TRBV6-5 and TRBJ1-6, with 8 nucleotides matching TRBD1. Germline assignment: CDR1 MNHEY and CDR2 SVGAGI. This CDR3 contains 14 residues. V was pared by 7 bases and J by 10 bases, with 9 bases of the junction left unmatched. In DNA form, the CDR3 reads TGTGCCAGCAATTTGGGACAGGCAAAGTCACCCCTCCACTTT. This gives the protein CASNLGQAKSPLHF.

The chain is built from TRBV9 and TRBJ2-2, with TRBD2 identical over 7 bases. Losses at the gene ends were 0 bases for V and 0 bases for J; bases not matched to a gene: 8. CDR3 length equals 18 residues. Germline CDR1 and CDR2: SGDLS and YYNGEE. The CDR3 sequence: CASSVDIRGLANTGELFF. Here the CDR3 DNA reads TGTGCCAGCAGCGTAGATATTCGCGGACTAGCGAACACCGGGGAGCTGTTTTTT.

V gene TRBV19 combines with J gene TRBJ1-4; D perhaps matches TRBD1 (6 bases). This CDR3 region has 18 residues. CDR1 is LNHDA and CDR2 is SQIVND in the germline V gene (reference sequence). Trimming removed 3 bases from V and 4 bases from J, with 21 bases in between. The CDR3 is CASSIGGARPGLNEKLFF. The CDR3 DNA reads TGTGCCAGTAGTATCGGGGGGGCACGGCCAGGCCTTAATGAAAAACTGTTTTTT.

The chain has TRBV19 and TRBJ2-3; a possible D gene is TRBD2 (6 bases). Trimming shortened V by 4 bases and J by 2 bases, and 19 bases separated the two germline ends. CDR1 is LNHDA and CDR2 is SQIVND in the germline V gene (reference sequence). The CDR3 runs to 17 residues. The CDR3 loop reads CASSTPPGEIFTDTQYF. CDR3 DNA: TGTGCCAGTAGTACACCCCCGGGGGAAATCTTCACAGATACGCAGTATTTT.